This TCR beta chain was profiled in a study of breast tumors, draining lymph nodes, adjacent tissues. Via MiXCR, TCRdb re-called the multiplex PCR reads, giving one row per CDR3 protein. The table lists about 180,000 distinct CDR3 sequences, about 33% of them singletons. Germline lookup yields CDR1 LNHDA and CDR2 SQIVND (reference sequence). The CDR3 runs to 14 residues. The lymph nodes were axillary draining lymph nodes from breast cancer patients. This clonotype was picked up a small number of times. What it recognizes is unknown. An end of the junction does not agree with germline; a read error may underlie this. Study results and limitations: Data fit most tumor T cells coming from lymph node, expanding in tumor. Tumor TCR diversity was below lymph nodes but above nontumor tissue. That most tumor T cells come from lymph nodes remained unproven.

The receptor was isolated from a female donor with breast cancer. Some clones in this sample may be carry-over from other donors' samples. This rearrangement joins TRBV19 to TRBJ1-2; 9 bases are shared with TRBD1. Material: axillary lymph node tissue. CDR3 sequence reads: CASNKDRGYSGYAF. For the CDR3, the DNA is TGTGCCAGTAACAAAGACAGGGGGTATTCTGGCTACGCCTTC.